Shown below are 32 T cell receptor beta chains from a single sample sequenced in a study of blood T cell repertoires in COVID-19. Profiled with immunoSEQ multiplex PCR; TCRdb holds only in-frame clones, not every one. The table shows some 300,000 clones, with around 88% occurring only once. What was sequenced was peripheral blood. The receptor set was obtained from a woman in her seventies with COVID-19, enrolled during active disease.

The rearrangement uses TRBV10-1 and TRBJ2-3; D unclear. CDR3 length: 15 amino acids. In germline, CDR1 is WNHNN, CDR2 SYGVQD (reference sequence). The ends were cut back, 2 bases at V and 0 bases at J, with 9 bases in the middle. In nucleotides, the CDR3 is TGCGCCAGCAGTGAGCACAGTTCTAGCACAGATACGCAGTATTTT. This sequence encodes CASSEHSSSTDTQYF.

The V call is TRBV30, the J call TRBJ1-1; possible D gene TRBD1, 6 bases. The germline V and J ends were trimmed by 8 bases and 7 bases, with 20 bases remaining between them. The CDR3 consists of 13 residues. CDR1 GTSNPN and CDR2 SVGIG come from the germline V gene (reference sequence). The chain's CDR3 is CAGGRDSQNEAFF. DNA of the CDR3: TGTGCCGGGGGGCGGGACTCTCAAAATGAAGCTTTCTTT.

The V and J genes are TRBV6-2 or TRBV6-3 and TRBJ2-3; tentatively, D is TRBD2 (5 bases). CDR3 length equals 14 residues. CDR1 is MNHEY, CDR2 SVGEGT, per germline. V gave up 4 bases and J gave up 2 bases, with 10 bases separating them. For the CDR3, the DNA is TGTGCCAGCAGTTCCGAGCGGCTCACAGATACGCAGTATTTT. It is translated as CASSSERLTDTQYF.

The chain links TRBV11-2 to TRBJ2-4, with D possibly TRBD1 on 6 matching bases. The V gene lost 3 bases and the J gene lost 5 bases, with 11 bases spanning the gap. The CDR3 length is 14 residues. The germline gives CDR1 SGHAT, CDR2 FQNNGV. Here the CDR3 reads CASSLGTPQNIQYF. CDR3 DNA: TGTGCCAGCAGCTTGGGGACACCACAAAACATTCAGTACTTC.

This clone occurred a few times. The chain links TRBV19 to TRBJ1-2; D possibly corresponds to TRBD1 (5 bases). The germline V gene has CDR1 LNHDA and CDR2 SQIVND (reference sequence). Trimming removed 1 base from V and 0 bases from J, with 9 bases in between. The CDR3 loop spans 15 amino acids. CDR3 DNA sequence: TGTGCCAGTAGTATAGTCGGGGGACCTAACTATGGCTACACCTTC. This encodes CASSIVGGPNYGYTF.

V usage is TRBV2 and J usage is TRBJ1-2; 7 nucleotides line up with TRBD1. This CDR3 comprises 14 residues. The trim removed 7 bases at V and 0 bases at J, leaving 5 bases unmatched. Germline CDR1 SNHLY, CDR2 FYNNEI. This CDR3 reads CASKMTGSNYGYTF. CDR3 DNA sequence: TGTGCCAGCAAGATGACAGGGTCTAACTATGGCTACACCTTC.

The CDR3 DNA is TGTGCCAGCCTGGGGGACAGTGGTTACGAGCAGTACTTC. This encodes CASLGDSGYEQYF. This chain connects TRBV19 to TRBJ2-7; 7 bases align to TRBD1. The junction had 9 bases not matched to a gene; V was cut back by 9 bases and J by 4 bases. This CDR3 has 13 residues. Per germline, CDR1 LNHDA and CDR2 SQIVND (reference sequence).

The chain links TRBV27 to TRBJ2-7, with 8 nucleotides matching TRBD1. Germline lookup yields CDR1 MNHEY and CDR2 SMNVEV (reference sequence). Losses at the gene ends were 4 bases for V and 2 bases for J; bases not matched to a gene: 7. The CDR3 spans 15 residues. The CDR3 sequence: CASSSGTGSPYEQYF. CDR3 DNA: TGTGCCAGCAGTTCGGGGACAGGATCTCCCTACGAGCAGTACTTC.

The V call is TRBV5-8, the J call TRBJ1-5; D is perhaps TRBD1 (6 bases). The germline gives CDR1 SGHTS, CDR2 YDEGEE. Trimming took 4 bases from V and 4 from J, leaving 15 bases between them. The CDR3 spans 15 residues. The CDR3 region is CASSPRGALNQPQHF. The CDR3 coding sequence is TGTGCCAGCAGCCCCCGGGGGGCTTTGAATCAGCCCCAGCATTTT.

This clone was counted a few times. CDR3 DNA: TGTGCCAGCAGCTTATCTGCGGGGAACTACGAGCAGTACTTC. The encoded protein is CASSLSAGNYEQYF. The rearrangement joins TRBV7-9 to TRBJ2-7, with D possibly matching TRBD2 (6 bases). Deletions cut 2 bases from V and 3 bases from J, with 11 bases between. The V gene's germline CDR1 is SEHNR and CDR2 FQNEAQ (reference sequence). CDR3 length: 14 residues.

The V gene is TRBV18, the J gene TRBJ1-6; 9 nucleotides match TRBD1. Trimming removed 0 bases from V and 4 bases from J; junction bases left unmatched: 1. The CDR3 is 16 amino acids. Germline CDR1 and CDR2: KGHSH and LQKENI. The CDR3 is CASSPPGQGYNSPLHF. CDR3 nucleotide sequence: TGTGCCAGCTCACCACCGGGACAGGGTTATAATTCACCCCTCCACTTT.

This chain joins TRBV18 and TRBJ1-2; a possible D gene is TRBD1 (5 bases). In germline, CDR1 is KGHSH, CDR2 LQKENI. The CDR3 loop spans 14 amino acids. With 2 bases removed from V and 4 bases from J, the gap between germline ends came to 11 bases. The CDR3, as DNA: TGTGCCAGCTCACCAGAGAGAAGGGGCTATGGCTACACCTTC. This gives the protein CASSPERRGYGYTF.

In DNA, the CDR3 is TGTGCCAGCAGCCCAACCGGGACAGGGTATCGCACTGAAGCTTTCTTT. This sequence encodes CASSPTGTGYRTEAFF. This chain uses TRBV7-9 with TRBJ1-1; the match to TRBD1 covers 9 bases. V shed 5 bases, J shed 4 bases, and the junction held 11 bases outside the gene matches. This CDR3 contains 16 residues. CDR1 is SEHNR, CDR2 FQNEAQ, per germline (reference sequence).

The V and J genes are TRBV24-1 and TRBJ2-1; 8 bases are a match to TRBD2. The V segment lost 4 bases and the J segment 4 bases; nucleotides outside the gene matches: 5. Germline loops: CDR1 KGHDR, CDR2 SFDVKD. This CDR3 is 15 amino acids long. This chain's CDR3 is CATSDPGGFYNEQFF. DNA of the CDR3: TGTGCCACCAGTGACCCGGGGGGGTTTTACAATGAGCAGTTCTTC.

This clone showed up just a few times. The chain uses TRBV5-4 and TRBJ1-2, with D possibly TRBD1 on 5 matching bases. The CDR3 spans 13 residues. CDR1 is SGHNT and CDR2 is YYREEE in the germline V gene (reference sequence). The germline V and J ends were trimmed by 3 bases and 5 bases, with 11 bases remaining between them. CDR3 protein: CASSSRQGYGYTF. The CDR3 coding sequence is TGTGCCAGCAGCTCCCGGCAGGGTTATGGCTACACCTTC.

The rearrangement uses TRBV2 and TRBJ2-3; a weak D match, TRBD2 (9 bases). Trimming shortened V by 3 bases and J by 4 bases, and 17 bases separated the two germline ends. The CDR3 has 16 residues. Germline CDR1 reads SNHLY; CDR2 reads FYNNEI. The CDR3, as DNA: TGTGCCAGCAGTGACCATCTAGCGGGACAGGCAGATACGCAGTATTTT. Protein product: CASSDHLAGQADTQYF.

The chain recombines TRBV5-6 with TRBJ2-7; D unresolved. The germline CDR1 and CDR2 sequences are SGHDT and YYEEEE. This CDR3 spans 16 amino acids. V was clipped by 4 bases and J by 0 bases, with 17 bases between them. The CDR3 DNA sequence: TGTGCCAGCAGCCTAGGTCCCCTCTCGTCCTCCTACGAGCAGTACTTC. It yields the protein CASSLGPLSSSYEQYF.

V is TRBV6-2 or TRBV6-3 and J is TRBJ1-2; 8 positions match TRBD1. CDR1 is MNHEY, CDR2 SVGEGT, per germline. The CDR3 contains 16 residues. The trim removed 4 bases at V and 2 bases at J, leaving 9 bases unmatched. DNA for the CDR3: TGTGCCAGCAGTTTCTTCCTCCGGACAGGGAACTATGGCTACACCTTC. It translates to CASSFFLRTGNYGYTF.

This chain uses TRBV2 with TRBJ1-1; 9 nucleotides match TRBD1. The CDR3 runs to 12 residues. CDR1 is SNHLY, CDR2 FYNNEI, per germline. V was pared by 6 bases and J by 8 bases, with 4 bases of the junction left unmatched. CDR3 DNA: TGTGCCAGCAGGGACAGGGGCCCCGAAGCTTTCTTT. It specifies CASRDRGPEAFF.

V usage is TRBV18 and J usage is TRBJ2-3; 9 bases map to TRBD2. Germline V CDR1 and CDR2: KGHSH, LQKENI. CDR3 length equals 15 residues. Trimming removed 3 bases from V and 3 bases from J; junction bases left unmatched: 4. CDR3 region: CASSPGLAGTDTQYF. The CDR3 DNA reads TGTGCCAGCTCACCTGGCCTAGCGGGGACAGATACGCAGTATTTT.

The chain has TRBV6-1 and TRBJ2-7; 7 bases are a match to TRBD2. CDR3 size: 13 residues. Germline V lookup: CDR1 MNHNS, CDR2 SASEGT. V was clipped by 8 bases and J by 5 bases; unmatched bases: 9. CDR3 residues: CASGPSGGHEQYF. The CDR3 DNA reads TGTGCCAGCGGGCCGTCGGGAGGCCACGAGCAGTACTTC.

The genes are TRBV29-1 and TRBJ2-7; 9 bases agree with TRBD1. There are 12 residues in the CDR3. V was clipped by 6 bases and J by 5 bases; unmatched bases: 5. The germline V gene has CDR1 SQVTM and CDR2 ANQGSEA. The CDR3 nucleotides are TGCAGCGTCAACAGGGGGCACGACGAGCAGTACTTC. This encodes CSVNRGHDEQYF.

CDR3 sequence reads: CASSKLGQGATFSYGYTF. The CDR3 region has the DNA TGTGCCAGTAGTAAACTCGGACAGGGGGCGACCTTCTCCTATGGCTACACCTTC. The chain carries TRBV19 and TRBJ1-2; TRBD1 matches at 11 bases. The CDR3 totals 18 residues. CDR1 and CDR2 (germline): LNHDA, SQIVND (reference sequence). The junction had 14 bases not matched to a gene; V was cut back by 4 bases and J by 4 bases.

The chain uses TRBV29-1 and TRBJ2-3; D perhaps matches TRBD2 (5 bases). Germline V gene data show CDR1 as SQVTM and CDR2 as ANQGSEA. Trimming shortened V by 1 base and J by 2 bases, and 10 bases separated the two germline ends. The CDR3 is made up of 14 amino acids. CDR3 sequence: CSVEGDGLTDTQYF. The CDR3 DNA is TGCAGCGTTGAAGGCGACGGACTCACAGATACGCAGTATTTT.

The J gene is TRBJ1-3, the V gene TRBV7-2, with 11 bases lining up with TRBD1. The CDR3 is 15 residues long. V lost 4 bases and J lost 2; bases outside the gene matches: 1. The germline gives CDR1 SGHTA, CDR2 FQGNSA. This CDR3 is CASSSGQGAGNTIYF. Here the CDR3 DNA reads TGTGCCAGCAGCTCGGGACAGGGGGCTGGAAACACCATATATTTT.

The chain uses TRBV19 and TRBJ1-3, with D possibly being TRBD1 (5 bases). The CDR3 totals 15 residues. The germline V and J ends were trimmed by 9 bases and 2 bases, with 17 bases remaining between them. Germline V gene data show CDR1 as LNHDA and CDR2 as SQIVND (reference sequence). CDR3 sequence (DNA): TGTGCCAGCACCCCGGGCAGGGCGGCTGGAAACACCATATATTTT. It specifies CASTPGRAAGNTIYF.

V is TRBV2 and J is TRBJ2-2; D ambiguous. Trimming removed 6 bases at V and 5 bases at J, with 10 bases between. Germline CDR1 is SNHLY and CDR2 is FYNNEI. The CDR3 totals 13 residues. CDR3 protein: CASRYTETGELFF. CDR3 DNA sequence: TGTGCCAGCAGATATACAGAGACCGGGGAGCTGTTTTTT.

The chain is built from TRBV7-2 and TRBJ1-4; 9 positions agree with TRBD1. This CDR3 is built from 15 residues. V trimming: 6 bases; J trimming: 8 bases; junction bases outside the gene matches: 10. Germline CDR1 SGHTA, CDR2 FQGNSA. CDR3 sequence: CASRPTGGRREKLFF. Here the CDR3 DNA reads TGTGCCAGCAGACCTACAGGGGGCAGAAGGGAAAAACTGTTTTTT.

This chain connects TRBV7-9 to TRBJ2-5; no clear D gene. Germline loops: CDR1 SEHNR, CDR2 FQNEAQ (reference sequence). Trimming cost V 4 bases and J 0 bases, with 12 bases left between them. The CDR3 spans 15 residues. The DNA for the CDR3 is TGTGCCAGCAGCTCTAATGGCAGGTACCAAGAGACCCAGTACTTC. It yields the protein CASSSNGRYQETQYF.

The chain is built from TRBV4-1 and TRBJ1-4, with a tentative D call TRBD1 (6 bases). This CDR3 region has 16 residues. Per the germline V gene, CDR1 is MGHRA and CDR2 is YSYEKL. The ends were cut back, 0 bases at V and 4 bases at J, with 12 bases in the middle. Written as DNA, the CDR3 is TGCGCCAGCAGCCAAGACCTGACAGGCAGTAATGAAAAACTGTTTTTT. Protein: CASSQDLTGSNEKLFF.

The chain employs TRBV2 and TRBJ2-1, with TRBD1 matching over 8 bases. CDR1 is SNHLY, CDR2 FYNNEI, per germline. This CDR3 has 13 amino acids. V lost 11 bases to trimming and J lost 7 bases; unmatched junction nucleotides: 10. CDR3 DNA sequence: TGTGCCGATCGTCAGGGGGCGGGAAATGAGCAGTTCTTC. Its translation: CADRQGAGNEQFF.

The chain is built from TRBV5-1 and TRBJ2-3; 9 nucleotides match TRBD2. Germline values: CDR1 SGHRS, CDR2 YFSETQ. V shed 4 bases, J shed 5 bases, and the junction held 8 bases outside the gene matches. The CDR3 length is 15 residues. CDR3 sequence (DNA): TGCGCCAGCAGCCCCTTAGCGGGGGCGGGAGATACGCAGTATTTT. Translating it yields CASSPLAGAGDTQYF. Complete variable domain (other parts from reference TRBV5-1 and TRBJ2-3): KAGVTQTPRYLIKTRGQQVTLSCSPISGHRSVSWYQQTPGQGLQFLFEYFSETQRNKGNFPGRFSGRQFSNSRSEMNVSTLELGDSALYLCASSPLAGAGDTQYFGPGTRLTVL.